The 21 T cell receptor beta chains presented below share a single source sample, sequenced in a study of cytotoxic CD8 clonotypes in ibrutinib-treated CLL. Profiled with immunoSEQ multiplex PCR; TCRdb holds only in-frame clones, not every one. Of hundreds of thousands of clones in the sample, 65% to 80% were seen once. The input for sequencing was PBMCs, taken after 12 months of ibrutinib treatment. Receptor source: a human donor with chronic lymphocytic leukemia.

The V gene is TRBV30, the J gene TRBJ2-1; tentatively, D is TRBD2 (7 bases). Germline V gene sequence: CDR1 GTSNPN, CDR2 SVGIG (reference sequence). V was cut by 3 bases and J by 10 bases, with 13 bases left in between. The CDR3 covers 12 residues. CDR3: CAWSRRGGEQFF. The CDR3 bases are TGTGCCTGGAGCCGAAGGGGGGGCGAGCAGTTCTTC.

The chain joins TRBV5-1 to TRBJ2-4, with D possibly called TRBD1 or TRBD2 (5 bases each). This CDR3 has 14 residues. V was clipped by 4 bases and J by 1 base, with 9 bases between them. Per the germline V gene, CDR1 is SGHRS and CDR2 is YFSETQ. This CDR3 is CASSGWGAKNIQYF. In DNA form, the CDR3 reads TGCGCCAGCAGCGGATGGGGGGCCAAAAACATTCAGTACTTC.

The chain carries TRBV9 and TRBJ1-3; 9 bases map to TRBD1. Germline loops: CDR1 SGDLS, CDR2 YYNGEE. The J segment lost 2 bases and the V segment lost 0 bases, leaving 6 bases of the junction unmatched. The CDR3 consists of 17 residues. The CDR3 loop reads CASSVEGQGGPGNTIYF. In DNA form, the CDR3 reads TGTGCCAGCAGCGTAGAGGGACAGGGCGGTCCTGGAAACACCATATATTTT. Full variable domain (remainder filled in from reference TRBV9 and TRBJ1-3): DSGVTQTPKHLITATGQRVTLRCSPRSGDLSVYWYQQSLDQGLQFLIQYYNGEERAKGNILERFSAQQFPDLHSELNLSSLELGDSALYFCASSVEGQGGPGNTIYFGEGSWLTVV.

The chain combines TRBV30 with TRBJ1-2; 7 nucleotides line up with TRBD1. Per the germline V gene, CDR1 is GTSNPN and CDR2 is SVGIG (reference sequence). Trimming cost V 5 bases and J 5 bases; bases outside gene matches: 8. This CDR3 is 13 amino acids long. The DNA of the CDR3 is TGTGCCTGGTCCAAGAACAGGGGATATGGCTACACCTTC. This gives the protein CAWSKNRGYGYTF.

J is TRBJ2-7 and V is TRBV7-2, with a weak D call TRBD2 (6 bases). Germline lookup yields CDR1 SGHTA and CDR2 FQGNSA. Trimming removed 6 bases at V and 7 bases at J, with 13 bases between. The CDR3 sequence is 12 residues long. The CDR3 DNA reads as TGTGCCAGCAGACGTAGCGGTTCTGAGCAGTACTTC. The encoded protein is CASRRSGSEQYF.

This chain links TRBV7-2 with TRBJ2-7, with D hard to call. Trimming took off 3 bases at V and 0 bases at J, with 9 bases between the two ends. Germline lookup yields CDR1 SGHTA and CDR2 FQGNSA. The CDR3 is made up of 14 amino acids. This chain's CDR3 is CASSFGRSSYEQYF. The DNA for the CDR3 is TGTGCCAGCAGCTTCGGCAGGTCCTCCTACGAGCAGTACTTC.

On this clone: One end of the junction varies from germline; a read error may be responsible. The chain is built from TRBV4-3 and TRBJ2-7, with 8 bases aligning to TRBD2. Germline V gene lookup returns CDR1 LGHNA and CDR2 YSLEER. The CDR3 is made up of 15 amino acids. Here the CDR3 DNA reads TGCGCCAGCAGCCAAAAAGCGGGAGCGTCCTTCGAGCAGTACTTC. It specifies CASSQKAGASFEQYF.

The chain combines TRBV5-4 with TRBJ1-1, with TRBD1 matching 8 bases. Germline-derived CDR1 and CDR2 are SGHNT and YYREEE (reference sequence). The CDR3 length is 15 residues. The ends lost 4 bases at V and 2 bases at J; junction bases unmatched: 7. The CDR3: CASSPPAGGNTEAFF. The CDR3 nucleotides read TGTGCCAGCAGCCCCCCCGCAGGGGGCAACACTGAAGCTTTCTTT.

The chain has TRBV5-1 and TRBJ1-4, with 8 bases that match TRBD1. CDR1 and CDR2 (germline): SGHRS, YFSETQ. CDR3 size: 14 residues. Losses at the gene ends were 4 bases for V and 4 bases for J; bases not matched to a gene: 3. CDR3 region: CASSHGQGNEKLFF. The CDR3 nucleotides read TGCGCCAGCAGCCACGGACAGGGTAATGAAAAACTGTTTTTT.

This sequence joins TRBV7-2 and TRBJ2-7; 7 bases line up with TRBD2. Per the germline V gene, CDR1 is SGHTA and CDR2 is FQGNSA. The CDR3 consists of 16 residues. The V gene end was trimmed by 7 bases and the J gene end by 3 bases; junction bases not matched to a gene: 15. CDR3 nucleotides: TGTGCCAGCACCGGGGGGAAGAAGGGAAATGTCTACGAGCAGTACTTC. It translates to CASTGGKKGNVYEQYF.

The chain carries TRBV19 and TRBJ1-2; D is unresolved. Germline CDR1 and CDR2: LNHDA and SQIVND (reference sequence). This CDR3 spans 11 amino acids. V lost 7 bases, J lost 8 bases, and 11 bases lay in between. The CDR3 DNA reads TGTGCCAGTACGATTCTGGCCGGCTACACCTTC. It is translated as CASTILAGYTF.

The genes are TRBV5-1 and TRBJ1-4; 7 bases fit TRBD1. V dropped 1 base and J dropped 8; count of bases not matched to a gene: 14. In germline, CDR1 is SGHRS, CDR2 YFSETQ. The CDR3 sequence is 17 residues long. The CDR3 region has the DNA TGCGCCAGCAGCTTGTTGCGACTGAGGGGGCGAGAAGAAAAACTGTTTTTT. It codes for CASSLLRLRGREEKLFF.

This chain uses TRBV18 with TRBJ1-3; TRBD1 aligns across 7 bases. V dropped 0 bases and J dropped 0; count of bases not matched to a gene: 2. The CDR3 is 16 residues long. Germline V lookup: CDR1 KGHSH, CDR2 LQKENI. The CDR3 DNA follows: TGTGCCAGCTCACCACCCGGACAGGTCTCTGGAAACACCATATATTTT. Translating gives CASSPPGQVSGNTIYF.

This chain joins TRBV29-1 and TRBJ2-7; D is undetermined. This CDR3 spans 15 amino acids. Trimming took off 1 base at V and 1 base at J, with 14 bases between the two ends. Germline V lookup: CDR1 SQVTM, CDR2 ANQGSEA. CDR3 nucleotide sequence: TGCAGCGTTGAAGTACTTTTATCAGGTTCCTACGAGCAGTACTTC. Amino acids: CSVEVLLSGSYEQYF.

This chain links TRBV7-9 with TRBJ2-3; D not certain. In germline, CDR1 is SEHNR, CDR2 FQNEAQ (reference sequence). Trimming removed 5 bases at V and 2 bases at J, with 11 bases between. This CDR3 spans 14 amino acids. DNA for the CDR3: TGTGCCAGCAGCCTGGGTCTTTTCACAGATACGCAGTATTTT. This gives the protein CASSLGLFTDTQYF. The full variable domain, in which reference TRBV7-9 and TRBJ2-3 provide the parts outside the CDR3, is DTGVSQNPRHKITKRGQNVTFRCDPISEHNRLYWYRQTLGQGPEFLTYFQNEAQLEKSRLLSDRFSAERPKGSFSTLEIQRTEQGDSAMYLCASSLGLFTDTQYFGPGTRLTVL.

This clone was recorded once. V usage is TRBV2 and J usage is TRBJ2-5; 7 nucleotides align to TRBD2. Germline trimming cut 6 bases from V and 3 bases from J; bases unmatched to any gene: 13. The V gene's germline CDR1 is SNHLY and CDR2 FYNNEI. The CDR3 sequence is 16 residues long. The CDR3 spells CASRKRGGTAEETQYF. The CDR3 region has the DNA TGTGCCAGCAGAAAAAGGGGAGGGACGGCAGAAGAGACCCAGTACTTC.

In its sample, this clone was seen a few times. V and J are TRBV5-1 and TRBJ1-2, with D uncertain. Trimming shortened V by 0 bases and J by 4 bases, and 10 bases separated the two germline ends. This CDR3 is 14 amino acids long. Germline CDR1 and CDR2: SGHRS and YFSETQ. Here the CDR3 reads CASSLGELAYGYTF. DNA of the CDR3: TGCGCCAGCAGCTTGGGGGAACTTGCCTATGGCTACACCTTC.

This clone was observed a few times. The chain has TRBV6-5 and TRBJ1-5, with TRBD1 matching 7 bases. CDR3 length: 16 residues. Per the germline V gene, CDR1 is MNHEY and CDR2 is SVGAGI. V lost 4 bases to trimming and J lost 2 bases; unmatched junction nucleotides: 8. This chain's CDR3 is CASSSTGMAGNQPQHF. The CDR3 coding sequence is TGTGCCAGCAGTTCGACAGGGATGGCAGGCAATCAGCCCCAGCATTTT.

The rearrangement uses TRBV28 and TRBJ1-1; 9 bases agree with TRBD1. This CDR3 comprises 15 residues. Unmatched junction bases numbered 7, after V lost 7 bases and J lost 1 base. The V gene's germline CDR1 is MDHEN and CDR2 SYDVKM. The CDR3 DNA is TGTGCCAGCAAGACTTACAGGGGGCGGAACACTGAAGCTTTCTTT. The encoded protein is CASKTYRGRNTEAFF. Based on the CDR3 plus reference TRBV28 and TRBJ1-1, the full variable domain is DVKVTQSSRYLVKRTGEKVFLECVQDMDHENMFWYRQDPGLGLRLIYFSYDVKMKEKGDIPEGYSVSREKKERFSLILESASTNQTSMYLCASKTYRGRNTEAFFGQGTRLTVV.

This sequence joins TRBV5-5 and TRBJ1-1, with 7 bases lining up with TRBD1. The V gene's germline CDR1 is SGHKS and CDR2 YYEKEE (reference sequence). V trimming: 5 bases; J trimming: 10 bases; junction bases outside the gene matches: 5. The CDR3 covers 11 residues. The CDR3 is CASRSGQPAFF. The DNA of the CDR3 is TGTGCCAGCAGATCGGGACAGCCAGCTTTCTTT.

This chain connects TRBV12-5 to TRBJ1-6, with D hard to call. Germline CDR1 LGHNT, CDR2 FRNRAP. The CDR3 is made up of 12 amino acids. V dropped 6 bases and J dropped 6 bases, with 6 bases sitting between them. The CDR3 spells CASGTGNSPLHF. The CDR3 region has the DNA TGTGCTAGTGGGACCGGTAATTCACCCCTCCACTTT.